This note documents a single TCR beta chain sequence. The data are from a study of blood T cell repertoires in COVID-19. Study at large: Some COVID-19 samples were acute and others convalescent; all came from the United States, Italy and Spain. Nucleic acid was either cDNA or gDNA, and it came from T cells, B-cell-depleted T cells, or PBMCs.

The CDR3 is 16 amino acids. V was pared by 6 bases and J by 5 bases, with 11 bases of the junction left unmatched. Germline CDR1 and CDR2: MNHEY and SMNVEV (reference sequence). In the original analysis: Scientists estimated how many nucleated cells there were by amplifying reference gene primers. Assay used: immunoSEQ multiplex PCR; TCRdb lists only in-frame clones, some missing. The V and J calls and clone size are taken from that table; D and trimming were inferred from the DNA. Counted here are about 250,000 clones, over 75% occurring once; the ten biggest clones make up 5.1%. V usage is TRBV27 and J usage is TRBJ2-2; 8 bases match TRBD1. Sequenced: peripheral blood. This TCR came from a man between 50 and 59 years old with active or convalescent COVID-19. The CDR3 DNA is TGTGCCAGCAGGGACAGGGATACGGGGGTGACCGGGGAGCTGTTTTTT. It yields the protein CASRDRDTGVTGELFF.